This T cell receptor beta chain was profiled in a study of shared clonotypes between healthy human individuals. The table lists this clone with a count of one. Repertoires were generated with immunoSEQ multiplex PCR, while TCRdb's copy carries only in-frame clones and drops some. The sample consists of millions of clones, roughly 94% of them appearing once. Germline loops: CDR1 SGDLS, CDR2 YYNGEE. The CDR3 contains 15 residues. V lost 1 base to trimming and J lost 4 bases, with 11 bases between them. Sequencing was carried out using naive CD4+ T cells sorted from blood. Subset specified: CD45RA+ positively selected. V is TRBV9 and J is TRBJ2-2; D is unclear. The origin of this receptor is a man aged 18 to 29 in good health. CDR3 region: CASSVSGTGTGELFF. CDR3 sequence (DNA): TGTGCCAGCAGCGTATCAGGTACTGGCACCGGGGAGCTGTTTTTT.